This T cell receptor beta chain came from a study of long-term antiretroviral therapy in people with HIV. Study observations and caveats: HIV repertoires spanned narrower CDR3 length ranges than controls.

The study drew at least one pre-ART and at least two post-ART PBMC samples from every donor. In regard to this clone: Its specificity is not known.

The assay, immunoSEQ v3.0, was run at survey level. The protocol was immunoSEQ multiplex PCR, while the TCRdb copy is restricted to in-frame clones and leaves out a portion. The sample holds about 28,000 clones, roughly 89% seen once. This sequence originates from a young man with HIV. The material sequenced was unsorted PBMCs, taken 0.4 years after starting antiretroviral therapy.

CDR3 bases: TGTGCCAGCAGCTTAGGTCGTGGGGCTAATGAAAAACTGTTTTTT. Its protein product is CASSLGRGANEKLFF. The chain carries TRBV7-9 and TRBJ1-4; D is unresolved. Trimming left V 1 base short and J 3 bases short, with 9 bases between. This CDR3 region has 15 residues. CDR1 and CDR2 from the germline V gene are SEHNR and FQNEAQ (reference sequence).